A single sample gave rise to the 15 T cell receptor beta chains below, sequenced in a study of T cells after yellow fever vaccination (dated by TCRdb to the late 2010s). The library was produced with 5' RACE. The listed sequencing device is Illumina NovaSeq 6000. Using fastp trimming at Q25 and MiXCR clonotype assembly, TCRdb reanalyzed the public sequencing data and kept in-frame beta chains. Entries are consolidated by CDR3 protein sequence, retaining the most common genes and DNA. For this sample the table gives hundreds of thousands of distinct CDR3 sequences, of which under 15% were detected only once. The ten top clones hold approximately 3.4% of the sample. Taken with the paper, the label for treatment or condition translates to: live attenuated yellow fever vaccine strain. The sample consisted of CD4+ T cells sorted from PBMCs, taken 15 days after the yellow fever booster vaccination. These receptors were taken from a young man who received the YFV17D yellow fever vaccine.

The chain has TRBV5-1 and TRBJ2-1; 10 bases line up with TRBD2. The length of the CDR3 is 17 residues. Germline CDR1 SGHRS, CDR2 YFSETQ. Trimming removed 1 base from V and 7 bases from J; junction bases left unmatched: 11. DNA for the CDR3: TGCGCCAGCAGCTTGTCTCCTAGCGGGGGCCCCGCAAATGAGCAGTTCTTC. This codes for CASSLSPSGGPANEQFF.

This clonotype was counted ten times or more. CDR3 loop: CSVEGTPTVQFF. CDR3 nucleotides: TGCAGCGTCGAGGGGACCCCGACTGTGCAGTTCTTC. The V gene is TRBV29-1, the J gene TRBJ2-1; possibly TRBD1 or TRBD2 for D (5 bases each). The CDR3 covers 12 residues. V was pared by 6 bases and J by 12 bases, with 18 bases between. Germline-derived CDR1 and CDR2 are SQVTM and ANQGSEA.

This clonotype was counted a few times. The chain uses TRBV12-3 or TRBV12-4 and TRBJ1-1; D gene uncertain. This CDR3 contains 15 residues. The V end lost 3 bases, the J end lost 0 bases, and 11 bases lay between the germline ends. The CDR3 is CASSLGRILNTEAFF. The CDR3 region has the DNA TGTGCCAGCAGTTTGGGTAGGATCCTGAACACTGAAGCTTTCTTT.

This clonotype showed up just once. V usage is TRBV6-6 and J usage is TRBJ1-1; no clear D gene. From germline, CDR1 is MNHNY and CDR2 SVGAGI (reference sequence). The germline V and J ends were trimmed by 7 bases and 4 bases, with 10 bases remaining between them. The length of the CDR3 is 12 residues. CDR3: CASKAERTEAFF. The CDR3 region has the DNA TGTGCCAGCAAGGCGGAGCGCACTGAAGCTTTCTTT.

There are a few counts of this clonotype. This rearrangement joins TRBV4-3 to TRBJ2-3; D remains unclear. Per the germline V gene, CDR1 is LGHNA and CDR2 is YSLEER. Trimming removed 0 bases from V and 2 bases from J, with 15 bases in between. The CDR3 runs 17 residues. Here the CDR3 reads CASSQDKASDLTDTQYF. The CDR3 DNA reads TGCGCCAGCAGCCAAGATAAGGCTAGTGATCTCACAGATACGCAGTATTTT.

The rearrangement links TRBV7-2 to TRBJ2-7; D is perhaps TRBD2 (6 bases). V was clipped by 6 bases and J by 5 bases, with 20 bases between them. This CDR3 comprises 15 residues. The germline V gene has CDR1 SGHTA and CDR2 FQGNSA. DNA for the CDR3: TGTGCCAGCAGTCCTAAGCAGCCGGGGGTCCACGAGCAGTACTTC. Translated, it gives CASSPKQPGVHEQYF.

This chain joins TRBV18 and TRBJ2-3; D ambiguous. The CDR3 extends over 14 amino acids. Between the trimmed V and J ends, which lost 6 bases and 1 base, there was a span of 11 bases. The germline CDR1 and CDR2 sequences are KGHSH and LQKENI. CDR3 nucleotide sequence: TGTGCCAGCTCTCCTGACGTTGGCACAGATACGCAGTATTTT. It yields the protein CASSPDVGTDTQYF. Drawing the rest from reference TRBV18 and TRBJ2-3, the complete variable domain is NAGVMQNPRHLVRRRGQEARLRCSPMKGHSHVYWYRQLPEEGLKFMVYLQKENIIDESGMPKERFSAEFPKEGPSILRIQQVVRGDSAAYFCASSPDVGTDTQYFGPGTRLTVL.

The chain joins TRBV11-2 to TRBJ1-1; 10 bases fit TRBD1. This CDR3 is built from 16 residues. Germline V CDR1 and CDR2: SGHAT, FQNNGV. V shed 0 bases and J 10 bases; nucleotides not matched to a gene: 11. The CDR3 region is CASSLDRLTGGGSAFF. The CDR3 coding sequence is TGTGCCAGCAGCTTAGATCGCCTGACAGGGGGCGGGTCAGCTTTCTTT.

In this sample, this clonotype turned up a few times. V is TRBV7-6 and J is TRBJ2-7; TRBD2 aligns across 9 bases. The CDR3 consists of 15 residues. CDR1 and CDR2 from the germline V gene are SGHVS and FNYEAQ. The V segment lost 8 bases and the J segment 5 bases; nucleotides outside the gene matches: 13. The CDR3 sequence: CASSLGLAGNNEQYF. The CDR3 DNA is TGTGCCAGCTCTTTGGGCCTAGCGGGGAACAACGAGCAGTACTTC.

This clonotype has just a few counts. CDR3 sequence: CSAARDRSSYEQYF. The CDR3 region has the DNA TGCAGTGCTGCGCGGGACAGGAGCTCCTACGAGCAGTACTTC. The chain uses TRBV20-1 and TRBJ2-7; 8 bases match TRBD1. The V gene's germline CDR1 is DFQATT and CDR2 SNEGSKA (reference sequence). This CDR3 has 14 residues. The V segment lost 5 bases and the J segment 0 bases; nucleotides outside the gene matches: 6.

This clonotype turned up a few times. The chain employs TRBV6-5 and TRBJ2-3; D ambiguous. Trimming took 2 bases from V and 6 from J, leaving 9 bases between them. The CDR3 runs to 13 residues. CDR1 MNHEY and CDR2 SVGAGI come from the germline V gene. CDR3 in amino acids: CASSYQTRDTQYF. The CDR3 DNA reads as TGTGCCAGCAGTTACCAGACCCGGGATACGCAGTATTTT.

This clonotype has more than one count but fewer than ten. V usage is TRBV5-1 and J usage is TRBJ2-3, with D perhaps being TRBD1 or TRBD2 (6 bases each). Germline lookup yields CDR1 SGHRS and CDR2 YFSETQ. Trimming shortened V by 5 bases and J by 2 bases, and 12 bases separated the two germline ends. The CDR3 has 14 residues. The chain's CDR3 is CASSSGAVTDTQYF. Here the CDR3 DNA reads TGCGCCAGCAGTTCGGGGGCTGTCACAGATACGCAGTATTTT.

This clonotype was found a few times. This chain connects TRBV7-3 to TRBJ2-6; D is possibly TRBD1 (5 bases). V was pared by 4 bases and J by 0 bases, with 13 bases between. The CDR3 extends over 17 amino acids. Germline CDR1 SGHTA, CDR2 FQGTGA. The CDR3 loop reads CASSSVPDNSGANVLTF. CDR3 in DNA: TGTGCCAGCAGCTCCGTCCCGGACAACTCTGGGGCCAACGTCCTGACTTTC.

The chain carries TRBV4-3 and TRBJ1-1; D remains unclear. Germline CDR1 and CDR2: LGHNA and YSLEER. Trimming pared 1 base from V and 0 bases from J, leaving 9 bases between. The CDR3 is made up of 15 amino acids. The CDR3 here is CASSQVGRLNTEAFF. The CDR3 DNA reads TGCGCCAGCAGCCAAGTAGGACGGCTGAACACTGAAGCTTTCTTT.

This chain connects TRBV20-1 to TRBJ2-2; 8 nucleotides align to TRBD1. CDR3 length: 15 amino acids. The trim removed 2 bases at V and 5 bases at J, leaving 7 bases unmatched. Germline V gene sequence: CDR1 DFQATT, CDR2 SNEGSKA (reference sequence). CDR3 residues: CSARPPGGRTGELFF. CDR3 DNA sequence: TGCAGTGCTAGACCCCCAGGGGGCCGGACCGGGGAGCTGTTTTTT.